This is a list of T cell receptor beta chains from one sample in a study of T cell responses to AZD1222 COVID-19 vaccine. The repertoire was sequenced with immunoSEQ multiplex PCR; TCRdb's copy has only in-frame clones and lacks some. The sample lists over 150,000 clones, under 95% occurring once. This sample comprised peripheral blood, obtained on day 0 of MenACWY control vaccination. These receptors came from an adult in good health. CDR3s include the opening cysteine and the closing phenylalanine or tryptophan. D genes are given only for firm matches. The listing skips clone size in some rows; elsewhere it reads once, few, many or a size class.

j_call: TRBJ1-5; clone_size: NA; d_call: NA; v_call: TRBV24-1; cdr3_aa: CATSVSEEPQHF; cdr3_nt: TGTGCCACCAGTGTTTCGGAAGAGCCCCAGCATTTT
j_call: TRBJ1-1; clone_size: NA; d_call: NA; v_call: TRBV19; cdr3_aa: CASSISSRGFF; cdr3_nt: TGTGCCAGTAGTATATCATCCCGGGGTTTCTTT
j_call: TRBJ2-3; clone_size: NA; d_call: TRBD2; v_call: TRBV11-2; cdr3_aa: CASSLAGGYQDTQYF; cdr3_nt: TGTGCCAGCAGCTTAGCGGGAGGGTACCAAGATACGCAGTATTTT
j_call: TRBJ1-2; clone_size: NA; d_call: TRBD1; v_call: TRBV11-1; cdr3_aa: CASSSTRGQGYGYTF; cdr3_nt: TGTGCCAGCAGCTCCACGCGAGGACAGGGGTATGGCTACACCTTC
j_call: TRBJ1-2; clone_size: NA; d_call: TRBD1; v_call: TRBV7-2; cdr3_aa: CASSLAQRGLRYGYTF; cdr3_nt: TGTGCCAGCAGCTTAGCGCAAAGGGGGCTACGCTATGGCTACACCTTC
j_call: TRBJ1-1; clone_size: NA; d_call: NA; v_call: TRBV18; cdr3_aa: CASSPPISRNTEAFF; cdr3_nt: TGTGCCAGCTCACCACCGATATCGAGGAACACTGAAGCTTTCTTT
j_call: TRBJ1-5; clone_size: NA; d_call: NA; v_call: TRBV30; cdr3_aa: CAWSLGDDQPQHF; cdr3_nt: TGTGCCTGGAGTTTGGGGGACGATCAGCCCCAGCATTTT
j_call: TRBJ2-1; clone_size: NA; d_call: TRBD1; v_call: TRBV19; cdr3_aa: CASSIIPGQGYNEQFF; cdr3_nt: TGTGCCAGTAGTATAATACCGGGACAGGGGTACAATGAGCAGTTCTTC
j_call: TRBJ1-6; clone_size: NA; d_call: TRBD1; v_call: TRBV19; cdr3_aa: CASSIGQGNSPLHF; cdr3_nt: TGTGCCAGTAGTATAGGACAGGGGAATTCACCCCTCCACTTT
j_call: TRBJ2-2; clone_size: NA; d_call: NA; v_call: TRBV7-9; cdr3_aa: CASSSASTRGELFF; cdr3_nt: TGTGCCAGCAGCTCAGCCAGTACCCGCGGGGAGCTGTTTTTT
j_call: TRBJ2-1; clone_size: NA; d_call: TRBD2; v_call: TRBV19; cdr3_aa: CASSGLAGYNEQFF; cdr3_nt: TGTGCCAGTAGCGGACTAGCGGGGTACAATGAGCAGTTCTTC
j_call: TRBJ2-2; clone_size: few; d_call: NA; v_call: TRBV27; cdr3_aa: CASKNTGELFF; cdr3_nt: TGTGCCAGTAAAAACACCGGGGAGCTGTTTTTT
j_call: TRBJ2-7; clone_size: NA; d_call: NA; v_call: TRBV19; cdr3_aa: CASSMQSGFYYEQYF; cdr3_nt: TGTGCCAGTAGTATGCAAAGCGGTTTCTATTACGAGCAGTACTTC
j_call: TRBJ2-5; clone_size: NA; d_call: NA; v_call: TRBV7-2; cdr3_aa: CASSPGRGRETQYF; cdr3_nt: TGTGCCAGCAGTCCCGGCAGGGGAAGAGAGACCCAGTACTTC
j_call: TRBJ1-1; clone_size: NA; d_call: NA; v_call: TRBV3-1/TRBV3-2; cdr3_aa: CASSHYGQWNAEAFF; cdr3_nt: TGTGCCAGCAGCCATTATGGGCAGTGGAACGCTGAAGCTTTCTTT
j_call: TRBJ2-7; clone_size: few; d_call: TRBD1; v_call: TRBV19; cdr3_aa: CASSTGTGGEQYF; cdr3_nt: TGTGCCAGTAGTACCGGGACAGGGGGCGAGCAGTACTTC
j_call: TRBJ1-2; clone_size: NA; d_call: NA; v_call: TRBV12-3/TRBV12-4; cdr3_aa: CASSFNRGYGYTF; cdr3_nt: TGTGCCAGCAGTTTTAACAGAGGCTATGGCTACACCTTC
j_call: TRBJ2-7; clone_size: NA; d_call: NA; v_call: TRBV21-1; cdr3_aa: CAILQAGLWEQYF; cdr3_nt: TGTGCCATCCTCCAAGCAGGGCTGTGGGAGCAGTACTTC
j_call: TRBJ2-3; clone_size: NA; d_call: NA; v_call: TRBV3-1/TRBV3-2; cdr3_aa: CASSQRPSHSTDTQYF; cdr3_nt: TGTGCCAGCAGCCAACGGCCTAGCCATAGCACAGATACGCAGTATTTT
j_call: TRBJ2-7; clone_size: NA; d_call: NA; v_call: TRBV11-1; cdr3_aa: CASSLAVRGLGEQYF; cdr3_nt: TGTGCCAGCAGCTTAGCCGTCAGGGGTTTGGGTGAGCAGTACTTC
j_call: TRBJ2-7; clone_size: NA; d_call: NA; v_call: TRBV5-1; cdr3_aa: CASSFPRGDGEQYF; cdr3_nt: TGCGCCAGCAGCTTTCCGCGCGGGGATGGCGAGCAGTACTTC
j_call: TRBJ2-7; clone_size: NA; d_call: NA; v_call: TRBV11-2; cdr3_aa: CASSPSQGVGEQYF; cdr3_nt: TGTGCCAGCAGCCCTAGTCAAGGGGTTGGCGAGCAGTACTTC
j_call: TRBJ1-1; clone_size: NA; d_call: NA; v_call: TRBV12-3/TRBV12-4; cdr3_aa: CASSPDGIYEAFF; cdr3_nt: TGTGCCAGCAGTCCGGACGGGATCTATGAAGCTTTCTTT
j_call: TRBJ2-3; clone_size: NA; d_call: NA; v_call: TRBV11-3; cdr3_aa: CASSPGARGDTQYF; cdr3_nt: TGTGCCAGCAGCCCAGGGGCGCGGGGGGATACGCAGTATTTT
j_call: TRBJ2-2; clone_size: NA; d_call: TRBD2; v_call: TRBV11-2; cdr3_aa: CASSFSGSTGELFF; cdr3_nt: TGTGCCAGCAGCTTTAGCGGGAGCACCGGGGAGCTGTTTTTT
j_call: TRBJ2-3; clone_size: NA; d_call: TRBD1; v_call: TRBV7-3; cdr3_aa: CASSLTGQGTDTQYF; cdr3_nt: TGTGCCAGCAGCCTCACGGGACAGGGGACCGATACGCAGTATTTT
j_call: TRBJ1-1; clone_size: NA; d_call: NA; v_call: TRBV12-5; cdr3_aa: CASGVTGNTEAFF; cdr3_nt: TGTGCTAGTGGCGTAACAGGGAACACTGAAGCTTTCTTT
j_call: TRBJ1-1; clone_size: NA; d_call: NA; v_call: TRBV19; cdr3_aa: CASSMGFTEAFF; cdr3_nt: TGTGCCAGTAGTATGGGTTTTACTGAAGCTTTCTTT
j_call: TRBJ2-3; clone_size: NA; d_call: NA; v_call: TRBV19; cdr3_aa: CASRVATSTDTQYF; cdr3_nt: TGTGCCAGTAGGGTAGCGACTAGCACAGATACGCAGTATTTT
j_call: TRBJ2-3; clone_size: once; d_call: NA; v_call: TRBV3-1/TRBV3-2; cdr3_aa: CASSHPDPMDTQYF; cdr3_nt: TGTGCCAGCAGCCACCCAGACCCGATGGATACGCAGTATTTT
j_call: TRBJ1-1; clone_size: NA; d_call: NA; v_call: TRBV12-3/TRBV12-4; cdr3_aa: CASSPQAEAFF; cdr3_nt: TGTGCCAGCAGTCCCCAGGCGGAAGCTTTCTTT
j_call: TRBJ1-3; clone_size: NA; d_call: NA; v_call: TRBV28; cdr3_aa: CATRFSGNTIYF; cdr3_nt: TGTGCCACACGGTTCTCTGGAAACACCATATATTTT
j_call: TRBJ2-2; clone_size: NA; d_call: NA; v_call: TRBV25-1; cdr3_aa: CASSGVRPGELFF; cdr3_nt: TGTGCCAGCAGTGGTGTACGCCCCGGGGAGCTGTTTTTT
j_call: TRBJ1-5; clone_size: once; d_call: TRBD1; v_call: TRBV7-2; cdr3_aa: CASSLGTANQPQHF; cdr3_nt: TGTGCCAGCAGCCTCGGGACAGCCAATCAGCCCCAGCATTTT
j_call: TRBJ2-5; clone_size: NA; d_call: TRBD1; v_call: TRBV27; cdr3_aa: CASRWGQGLGKETQYF; cdr3_nt: TGTGCCAGCCGGTGGGGACAGGGGCTAGGGAAAGAGACCCAGTACTTC
j_call: TRBJ2-7; clone_size: NA; d_call: TRBD1; v_call: TRBV6-4; cdr3_aa: CASSQDRGPYEQYF; cdr3_nt: TGTGCCAGCAGCCAAGACAGGGGCCCCTACGAGCAGTACTTC
j_call: TRBJ2-7; clone_size: NA; d_call: NA; v_call: TRBV7-9; cdr3_aa: CASSSYTGSLYEQYF; cdr3_nt: TGTGCCAGCAGCTCTTATACAGGGAGCTTATACGAGCAGTACTTC
j_call: TRBJ2-1; clone_size: NA; d_call: NA; v_call: TRBV7-2; cdr3_aa: CASSFDRGLANEQFF; cdr3_nt: TGTGCCAGCAGCTTCGACAGGGGACTAGCCAATGAGCAGTTCTTC
j_call: TRBJ2-7; clone_size: once; d_call: NA; v_call: TRBV10-1; cdr3_aa: CASSESGGPREQYF; cdr3_nt: TGCGCCAGCAGTGAGTCAGGGGGTCCGAGGGAGCAGTACTTC
j_call: TRBJ1-2; clone_size: NA; d_call: NA; v_call: TRBV24-1; cdr3_aa: CATSDMGGNYGYTF; cdr3_nt: TGTGCCACCAGTGATATGGGGGGCAACTATGGCTACACCTTC
j_call: TRBJ2-7; clone_size: NA; d_call: TRBD2; v_call: TRBV30; cdr3_aa: CAWSKRSAGGRYEQYF; cdr3_nt: TGTGCCTGGAGTAAACGTTCAGCGGGAGGGCGGTACGAGCAGTACTTC
j_call: TRBJ1-4; clone_size: NA; d_call: TRBD1; v_call: TRBV7-8; cdr3_aa: CASSPTGVGEKLFF; cdr3_nt: TGTGCCAGCAGCCCCACAGGGGTTGGTGAAAAACTGTTTTTT
j_call: TRBJ2-7; clone_size: NA; d_call: TRBD1; v_call: TRBV7-9; cdr3_aa: CASSSQGGAYEQYF; cdr3_nt: TGTGCCAGCAGCTCACAGGGGGGAGCCTACGAGCAGTACTTC